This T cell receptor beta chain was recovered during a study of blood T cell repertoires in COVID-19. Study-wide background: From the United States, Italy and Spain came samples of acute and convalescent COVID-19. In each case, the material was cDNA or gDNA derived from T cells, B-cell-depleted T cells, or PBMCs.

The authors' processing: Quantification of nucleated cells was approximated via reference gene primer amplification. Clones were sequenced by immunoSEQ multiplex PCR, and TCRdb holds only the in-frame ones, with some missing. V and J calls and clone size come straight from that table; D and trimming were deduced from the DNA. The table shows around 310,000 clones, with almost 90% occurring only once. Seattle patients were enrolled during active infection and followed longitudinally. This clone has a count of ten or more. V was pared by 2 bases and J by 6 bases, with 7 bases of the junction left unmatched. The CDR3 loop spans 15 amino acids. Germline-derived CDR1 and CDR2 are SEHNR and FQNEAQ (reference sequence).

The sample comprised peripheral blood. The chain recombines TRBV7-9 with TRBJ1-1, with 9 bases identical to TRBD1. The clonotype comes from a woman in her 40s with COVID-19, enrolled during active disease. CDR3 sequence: CASSLNRGLGAEAFF. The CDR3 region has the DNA TGTGCCAGCAGCTTAAACAGGGGGCTGGGGGCTGAAGCTTTCTTT. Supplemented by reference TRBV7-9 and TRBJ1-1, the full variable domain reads DTGVSQNPRHKITKRGQNVTFRCDPISEHNRLYWYRQTLGQGPEFLTYFQNEAQLEKSRLLSDRFSAERPKGSFSTLEIQRTEQGDSAMYLCASSLNRGLGAEAFFGQGTRLTVV.